The clone carrying this TCR beta chain was seen only a few times. This specimen belongs to a study of T cell repertoires in cytomegalovirus infection. Study as a whole: Matching HLA type, along with CMV infection, was indicated by public TCR beta signatures.

MiXCR, run by TCRdb on the reads, gives a single entry per CDR3 protein. The sample consists of 200,000 to 300,000 distinct CDR3 sequences, roughly 10% of them appearing once. Germline values: CDR1 MDHEN, CDR2 SYDVKM. V trimming: 6 bases; J trimming: 5 bases; junction bases outside the gene matches: 11. CDR3 length equals 16 residues. The V and J genes are TRBV28 and TRBJ2-2; 8 bases are shared with TRBD1. The sequencing input was PBMCs. This clonotype originated in a human donor in good health (CMV status not recorded). Some clones in this sample may be carry-over from other donors' samples. The CDR3 reads CASSLRTGMRTGELFF. CDR3 sequence (DNA): TGTGCCAGCAGCCTTCGGACAGGGATGAGAACCGGGGAGCTGTTTTTT.